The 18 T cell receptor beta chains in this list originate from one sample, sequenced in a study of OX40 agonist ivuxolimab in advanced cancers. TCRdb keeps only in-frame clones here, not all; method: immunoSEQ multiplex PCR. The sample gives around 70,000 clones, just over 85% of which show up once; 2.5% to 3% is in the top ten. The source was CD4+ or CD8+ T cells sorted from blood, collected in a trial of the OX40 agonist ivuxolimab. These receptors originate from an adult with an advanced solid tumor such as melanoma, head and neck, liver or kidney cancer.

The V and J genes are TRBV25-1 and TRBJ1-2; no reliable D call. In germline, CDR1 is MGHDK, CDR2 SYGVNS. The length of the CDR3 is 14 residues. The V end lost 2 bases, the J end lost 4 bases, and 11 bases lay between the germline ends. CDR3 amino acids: CASSETTAPYGYTF. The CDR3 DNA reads TGTGCCAGCAGTGAAACCACAGCACCCTATGGCTACACCTTC.

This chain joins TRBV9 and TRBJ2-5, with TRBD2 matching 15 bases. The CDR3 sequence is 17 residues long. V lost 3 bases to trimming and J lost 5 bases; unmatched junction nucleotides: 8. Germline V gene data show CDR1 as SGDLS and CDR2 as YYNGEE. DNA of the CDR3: TGTGCCAGCAGCGCCCCAGGACTAGCGGGGGGGCTTGAGACCCAGTACTTC. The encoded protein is CASSAPGLAGGLETQYF.

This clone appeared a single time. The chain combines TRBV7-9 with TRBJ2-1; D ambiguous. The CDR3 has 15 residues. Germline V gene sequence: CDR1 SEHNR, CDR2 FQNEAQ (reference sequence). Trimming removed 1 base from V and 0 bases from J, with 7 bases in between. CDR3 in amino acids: CASSLVSSSYNEQFF. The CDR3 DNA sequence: TGTGCCAGCAGCTTAGTTAGTAGCTCCTACAATGAGCAGTTCTTC.

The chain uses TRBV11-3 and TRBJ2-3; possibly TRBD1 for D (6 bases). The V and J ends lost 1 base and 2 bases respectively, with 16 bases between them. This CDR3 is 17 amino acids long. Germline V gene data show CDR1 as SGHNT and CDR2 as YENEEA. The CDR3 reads CASSLGFGGEDTDTQYF. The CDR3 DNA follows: TGTGCCAGCAGCTTAGGTTTTGGGGGCGAGGACACAGATACGCAGTATTTT.

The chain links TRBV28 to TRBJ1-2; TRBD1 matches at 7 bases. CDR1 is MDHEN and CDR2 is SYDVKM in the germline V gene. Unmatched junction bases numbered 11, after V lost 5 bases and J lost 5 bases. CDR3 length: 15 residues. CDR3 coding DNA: TGTGCCAGCAGTGCATCGACAGGGAGCAGTTATGGCTACACCTTC. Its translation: CASSASTGSSYGYTF.

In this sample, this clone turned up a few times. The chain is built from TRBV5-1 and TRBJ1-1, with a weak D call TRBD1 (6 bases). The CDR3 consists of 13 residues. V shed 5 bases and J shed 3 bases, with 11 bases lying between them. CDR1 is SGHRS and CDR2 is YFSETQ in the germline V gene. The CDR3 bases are TGCGCCAGCAGGGAACAGGGCTACACTGAAGCTTTCTTT. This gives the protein CASREQGYTEAFF.

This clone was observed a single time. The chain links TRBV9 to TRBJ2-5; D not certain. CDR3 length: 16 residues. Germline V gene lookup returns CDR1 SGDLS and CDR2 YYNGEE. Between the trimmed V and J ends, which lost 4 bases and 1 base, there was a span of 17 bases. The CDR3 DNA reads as TGTGCCAGCAGCCCCCGATGGGTTGACTCCCAAGAGACCCAGTACTTC. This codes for CASSPRWVDSQETQYF.

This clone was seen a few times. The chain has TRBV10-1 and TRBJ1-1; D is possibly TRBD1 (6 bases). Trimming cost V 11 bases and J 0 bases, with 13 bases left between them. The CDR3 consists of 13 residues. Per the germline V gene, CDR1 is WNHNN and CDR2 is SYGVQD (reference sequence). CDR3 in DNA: TGCGCCCGAAACAGGGATATGAACACTGAAGCTTTCTTT. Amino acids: CARNRDMNTEAFF.

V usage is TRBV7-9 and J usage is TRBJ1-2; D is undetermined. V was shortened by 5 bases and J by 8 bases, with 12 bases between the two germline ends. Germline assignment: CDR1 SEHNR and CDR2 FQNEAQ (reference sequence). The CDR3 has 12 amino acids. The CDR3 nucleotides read TGTGCCAGCAGCCCCGGGGAGGGCGGCTACACCTTC. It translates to CASSPGEGGYTF.

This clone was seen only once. CDR3 sequence (DNA): TGTGCCAGCAGTTTGGAGGGGGGCCCGGTAAGCTCCTACAATGAGCAGTTCTTC. Protein: CASSLEGGPVSSYNEQFF. The rearrangement links TRBV27 to TRBJ2-1; either TRBD1 or TRBD2 may fit D (6 bases each). Germline V gene data show CDR1 as MNHEY and CDR2 as SMNVEV (reference sequence). The CDR3 contains 18 residues. V dropped 3 bases and J dropped 0 bases, with 18 bases sitting between them.

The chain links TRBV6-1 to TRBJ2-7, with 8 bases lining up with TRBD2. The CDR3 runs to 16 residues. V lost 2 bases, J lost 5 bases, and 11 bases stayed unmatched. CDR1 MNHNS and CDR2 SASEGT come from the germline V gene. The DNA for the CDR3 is TGTGCCAGCAGTGAAAGGATTAGCGGGATGTTCGACGAGCAGTACTTC. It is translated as CASSERISGMFDEQYF.

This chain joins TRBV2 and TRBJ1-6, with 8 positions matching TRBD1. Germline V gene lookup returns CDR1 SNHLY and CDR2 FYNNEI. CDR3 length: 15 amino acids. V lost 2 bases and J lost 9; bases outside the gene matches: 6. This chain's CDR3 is CASSEWQGAGSPLHF. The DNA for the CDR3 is TGTGCCAGCAGTGAATGGCAGGGGGCAGGTTCACCCCTCCACTTT.

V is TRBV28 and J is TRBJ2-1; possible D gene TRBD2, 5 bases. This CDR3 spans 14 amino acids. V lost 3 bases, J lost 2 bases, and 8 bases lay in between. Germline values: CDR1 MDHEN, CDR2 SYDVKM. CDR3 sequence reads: CASSLERTYNEQFF. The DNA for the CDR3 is TGTGCCAGCAGTTTGGAGCGGACCTACAATGAGCAGTTCTTC.

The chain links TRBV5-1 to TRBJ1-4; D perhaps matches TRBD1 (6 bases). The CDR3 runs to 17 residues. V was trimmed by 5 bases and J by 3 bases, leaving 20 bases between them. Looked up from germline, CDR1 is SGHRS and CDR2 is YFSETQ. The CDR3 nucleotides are TGCGCCAGCAGTACAGCCGGGGGCGGTTTGGCTAATGAAAAACTGTTTTTT. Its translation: CASSTAGGGLANEKLFF. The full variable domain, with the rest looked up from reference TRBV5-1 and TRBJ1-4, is KAGVTQTPRYLIKTRGQQVTLSCSPISGHRSVSWYQQTPGQGLQFLFEYFSETQRNKGNFPGRFSGRQFSNSRSEMNVSTLELGDSALYLCASSTAGGGLANEKLFFGSGTQLSVL.

As DNA, the CDR3 is TGTGCCAGCAGCCAAGATACCGGGACTAGCGCCTATACGCAGTATTTT. Its protein product is CASSQDTGTSAYTQYF. The chain joins TRBV4-2 to TRBJ2-3; TRBD2 agrees at 10 bases. Per germline, CDR1 LGHNA and CDR2 YNFKEQ. The CDR3 consists of 16 residues. The ends lost 0 bases at V and 7 bases at J; junction bases unmatched: 7.

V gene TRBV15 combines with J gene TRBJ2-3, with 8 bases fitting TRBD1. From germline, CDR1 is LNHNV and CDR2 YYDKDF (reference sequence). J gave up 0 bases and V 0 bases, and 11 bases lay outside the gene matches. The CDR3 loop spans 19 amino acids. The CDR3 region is CATSRDPGRQGYSTDTQYF. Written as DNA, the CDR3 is TGTGCCACCAGCAGAGATCCGGGCCGACAGGGGTATAGCACAGATACGCAGTATTTT.

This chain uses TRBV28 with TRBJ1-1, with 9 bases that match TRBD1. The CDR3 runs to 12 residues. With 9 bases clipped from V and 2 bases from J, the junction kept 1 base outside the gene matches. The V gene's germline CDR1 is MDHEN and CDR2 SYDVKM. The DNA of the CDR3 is TGTGCCAGTACAGGGGGCAACACTGAAGCTTTCTTT. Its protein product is CASTGGNTEAFF.

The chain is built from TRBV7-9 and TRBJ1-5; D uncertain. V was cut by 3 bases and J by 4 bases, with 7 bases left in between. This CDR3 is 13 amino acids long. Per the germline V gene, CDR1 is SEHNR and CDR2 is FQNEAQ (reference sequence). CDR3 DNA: TGTGCCAGCAGCTTTGGCGGTAATCAGCCCCAGCATTTT. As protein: CASSFGGNQPQHF.